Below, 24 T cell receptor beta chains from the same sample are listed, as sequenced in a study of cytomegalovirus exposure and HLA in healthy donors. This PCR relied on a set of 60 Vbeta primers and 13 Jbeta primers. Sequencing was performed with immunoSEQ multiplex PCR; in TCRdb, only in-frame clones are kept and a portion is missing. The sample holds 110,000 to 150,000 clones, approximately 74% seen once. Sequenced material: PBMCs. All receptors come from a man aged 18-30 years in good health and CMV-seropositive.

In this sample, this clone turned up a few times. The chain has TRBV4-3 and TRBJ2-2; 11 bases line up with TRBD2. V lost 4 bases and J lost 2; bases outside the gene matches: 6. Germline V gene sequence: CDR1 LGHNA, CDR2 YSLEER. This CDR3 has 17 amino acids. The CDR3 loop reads CASSLRGLADNTGELFF. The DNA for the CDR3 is TGCGCCAGCAGCCTCCGGGGACTAGCGGACAACACCGGGGAGCTGTTTTTT.

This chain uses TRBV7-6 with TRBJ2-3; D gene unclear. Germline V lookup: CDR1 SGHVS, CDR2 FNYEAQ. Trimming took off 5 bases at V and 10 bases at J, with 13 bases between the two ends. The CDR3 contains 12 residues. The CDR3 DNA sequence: TGTGCCAGCAGCCGACCCGCGGAAGCGCAGTATTTT. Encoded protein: CASSRPAEAQYF.

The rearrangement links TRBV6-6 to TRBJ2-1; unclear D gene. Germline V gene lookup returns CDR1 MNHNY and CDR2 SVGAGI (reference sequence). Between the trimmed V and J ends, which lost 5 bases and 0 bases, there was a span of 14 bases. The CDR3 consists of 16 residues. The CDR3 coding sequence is TGTGCCAGCAGTCCACTGGGCACCAGCTCCTACAATGAGCAGTTCTTC. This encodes CASSPLGTSSYNEQFF.

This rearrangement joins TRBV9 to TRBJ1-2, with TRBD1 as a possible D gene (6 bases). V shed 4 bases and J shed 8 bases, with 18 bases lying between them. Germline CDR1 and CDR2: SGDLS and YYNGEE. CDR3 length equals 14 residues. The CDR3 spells CASSPFSGTIGYTF. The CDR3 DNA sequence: TGTGCCAGCAGCCCATTCTCCGGGACAATCGGCTACACCTTC. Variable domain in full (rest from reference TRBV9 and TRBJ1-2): DSGVTQTPKHLITATGQRVTLRCSPRSGDLSVYWYQQSLDQGLQFLIQYYNGEERAKGNILERFSAQQFPDLHSELNLSSLELGDSALYFCASSPFSGTIGYTFGSGTRLTVV.

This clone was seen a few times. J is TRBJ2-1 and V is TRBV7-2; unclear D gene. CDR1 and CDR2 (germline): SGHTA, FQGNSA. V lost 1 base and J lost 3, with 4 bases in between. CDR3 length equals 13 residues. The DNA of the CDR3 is TGTGCCAGCAGCTTAGATCGCTACAATGAGCAGTTCTTC. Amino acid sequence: CASSLDRYNEQFF.

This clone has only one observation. The CDR3 sequence is CAIGRSGGTYEQYF. The CDR3 DNA follows: TGTGCCATCGGACGATCTGGGGGGACCTACGAGCAGTACTTC. J is TRBJ2-7 and V is TRBV10-3; possibly TRBD2 for D (6 bases). The germline gives CDR1 ENHRY, CDR2 SYGVKD. This CDR3 is built from 14 residues. V was pared by 8 bases and J by 2 bases, with 16 bases between.

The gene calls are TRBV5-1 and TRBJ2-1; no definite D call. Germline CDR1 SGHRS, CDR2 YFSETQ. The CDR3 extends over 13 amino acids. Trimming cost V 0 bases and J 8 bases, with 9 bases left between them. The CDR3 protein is CASSLGGSDEQFF. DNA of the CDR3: TGCGCCAGCAGCTTGGGCGGCTCCGATGAGCAGTTCTTC.

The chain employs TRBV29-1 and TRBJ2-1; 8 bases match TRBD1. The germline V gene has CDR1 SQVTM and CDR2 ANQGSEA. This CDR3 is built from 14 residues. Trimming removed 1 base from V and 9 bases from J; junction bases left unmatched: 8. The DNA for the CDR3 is TGCAGCGTTGAAGTCGTCGACAGGGGAGTTGAGCAGTTCTTC. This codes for CSVEVVDRGVEQFF.

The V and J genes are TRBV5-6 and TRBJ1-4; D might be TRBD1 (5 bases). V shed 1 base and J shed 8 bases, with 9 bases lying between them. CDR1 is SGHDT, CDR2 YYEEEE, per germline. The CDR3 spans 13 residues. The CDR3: CASSLQGGEKLFF. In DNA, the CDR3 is TGTGCCAGCAGCTTGCAGGGAGGGGAAAAACTGTTTTTT.

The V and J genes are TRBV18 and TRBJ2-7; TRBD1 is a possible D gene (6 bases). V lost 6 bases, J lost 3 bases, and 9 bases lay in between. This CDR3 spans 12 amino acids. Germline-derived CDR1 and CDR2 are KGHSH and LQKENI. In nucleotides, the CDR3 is TGTGCCAGCTCCCACAGGGACTACGAGCAGTACTTC. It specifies CASSHRDYEQYF.

The CDR3 region has the DNA TGCGCCAGCAGCCAAGAGGCGGAGCCGATCTACGAGCAGTACTTC. Translating it yields CASSQEAEPIYEQYF. V usage is TRBV4-1 and J usage is TRBJ2-7; D unresolved. CDR3 length: 15 residues. Germline-derived CDR1 and CDR2 are MGHRA and YSYEKL. Trimming took 0 bases from V and 3 from J, leaving 12 bases between them.

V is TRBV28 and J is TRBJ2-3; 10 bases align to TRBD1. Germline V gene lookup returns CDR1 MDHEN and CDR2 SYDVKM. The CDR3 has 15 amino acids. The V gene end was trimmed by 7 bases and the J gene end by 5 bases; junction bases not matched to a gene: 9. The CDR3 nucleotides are TGTGCCAGCACCGACTGGGACAGGGGAGGAGATACGCAGTATTTT. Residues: CASTDWDRGGDTQYF.

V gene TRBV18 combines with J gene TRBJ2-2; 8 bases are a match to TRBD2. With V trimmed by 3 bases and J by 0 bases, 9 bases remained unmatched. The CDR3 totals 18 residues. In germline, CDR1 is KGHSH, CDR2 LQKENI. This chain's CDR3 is CASSPYTSGVANTGELFF. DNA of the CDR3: TGTGCCAGCTCACCCTATACTAGCGGAGTCGCGAACACCGGGGAGCTGTTTTTT.

The CDR3 is CASSERGTGAVQPQHF. CDR3 coding DNA: TGTGCCAGCAGTGAACGGGGCACAGGGGCGGTTCAGCCCCAGCATTTT. The chain couples TRBV2 to TRBJ1-5; the match to TRBD1 covers 7 bases. V lost 2 bases, J lost 6 bases, and 10 bases stayed unmatched. CDR3 length: 16 amino acids. CDR1 and CDR2 (germline): SNHLY, FYNNEI.

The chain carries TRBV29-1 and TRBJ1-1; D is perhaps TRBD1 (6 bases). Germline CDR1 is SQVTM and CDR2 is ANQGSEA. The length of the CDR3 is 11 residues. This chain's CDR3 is CRIMTGGEAFF. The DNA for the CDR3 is TGCAGGATAATGACAGGCGGTGAAGCTTTCTTT.

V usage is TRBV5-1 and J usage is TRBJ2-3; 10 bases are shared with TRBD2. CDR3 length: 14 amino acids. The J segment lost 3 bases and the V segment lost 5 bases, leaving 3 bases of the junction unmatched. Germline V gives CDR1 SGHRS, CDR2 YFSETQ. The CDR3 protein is CASREAGGTDTQYF. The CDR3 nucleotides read TGCGCCAGCAGAGAAGCGGGAGGGACAGATACGCAGTATTTT.

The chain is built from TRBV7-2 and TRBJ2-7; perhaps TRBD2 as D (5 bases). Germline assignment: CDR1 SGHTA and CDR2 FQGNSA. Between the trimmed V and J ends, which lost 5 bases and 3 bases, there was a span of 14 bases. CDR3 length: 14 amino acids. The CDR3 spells CASSPGREFYEQYF. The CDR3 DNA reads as TGTGCCAGCAGCCCGGGAAGAGAATTCTACGAGCAGTACTTC.

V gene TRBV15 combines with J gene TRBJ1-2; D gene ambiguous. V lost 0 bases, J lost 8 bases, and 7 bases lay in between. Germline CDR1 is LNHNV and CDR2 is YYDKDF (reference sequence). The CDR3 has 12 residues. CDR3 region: CATSRDHRGYTF. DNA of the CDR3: TGTGCCACCAGCAGAGATCATCGGGGCTACACCTTC.

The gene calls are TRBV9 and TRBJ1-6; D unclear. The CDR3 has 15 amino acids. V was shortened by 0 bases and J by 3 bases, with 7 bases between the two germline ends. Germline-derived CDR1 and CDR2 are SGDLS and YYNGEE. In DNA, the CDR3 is TGTGCCAGCAGCGTAGGGCGGGACTATAATTCACCCCTCCACTTT. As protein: CASSVGRDYNSPLHF.

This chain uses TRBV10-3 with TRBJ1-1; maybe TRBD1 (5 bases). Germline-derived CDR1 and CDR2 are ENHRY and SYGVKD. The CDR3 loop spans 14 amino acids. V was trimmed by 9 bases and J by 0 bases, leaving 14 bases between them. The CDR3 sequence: CAMGKTEMNTEAFF. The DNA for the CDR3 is TGTGCCATGGGAAAGACAGAGATGAACACTGAAGCTTTCTTT.

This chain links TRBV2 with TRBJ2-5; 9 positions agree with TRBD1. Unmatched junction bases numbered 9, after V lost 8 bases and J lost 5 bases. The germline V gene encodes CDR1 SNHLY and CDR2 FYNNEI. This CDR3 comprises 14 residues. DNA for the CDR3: TGTGCCAGCGGGGGGGGGACAGGGACTGAGACCCAGTACTTC. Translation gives CASGGGTGTETQYF.

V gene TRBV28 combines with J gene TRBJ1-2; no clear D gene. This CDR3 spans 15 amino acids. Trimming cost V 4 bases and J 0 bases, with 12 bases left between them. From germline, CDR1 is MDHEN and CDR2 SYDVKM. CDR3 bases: TGTGCCAGCAGTTCGCCATCTACTCCTAACTATGGCTACACCTTC. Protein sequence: CASSSPSTPNYGYTF.

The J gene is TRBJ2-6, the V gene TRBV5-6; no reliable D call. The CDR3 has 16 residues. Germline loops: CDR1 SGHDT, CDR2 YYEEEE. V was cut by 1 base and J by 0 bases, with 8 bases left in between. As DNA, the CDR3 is TGTGCCAGCAGCTTGACGTTCGGCTCTGGGGCCAACGTCCTGACTTTC. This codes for CASSLTFGSGANVLTF.

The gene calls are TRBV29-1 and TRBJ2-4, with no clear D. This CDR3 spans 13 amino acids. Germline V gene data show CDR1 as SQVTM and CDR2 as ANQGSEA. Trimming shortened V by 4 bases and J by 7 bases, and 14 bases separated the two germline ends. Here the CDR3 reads CSVVVNAENIQYF. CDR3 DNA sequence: TGCAGCGTTGTGGTCAATGCGGAGAACATTCAGTACTTC.